The sequence of this TCR beta chain was determined in a study of blood T cell repertoires in COVID-19. Study information: Some COVID-19 samples were acute and others convalescent; all came from the United States, Italy and Spain. The analysed material was cDNA or gDNA that came from T cells, B-cell-depleted T cells, or PBMCs.

This clone was observed a handful of times. Original processing methods: The authors estimated nucleated cell counts from reference gene primer amplification. TCRdb's table, derived via immunoSEQ multiplex PCR, lists solely in-frame clones and lacks some. V, J and clone size derive from that table, while D and trimming were established from the DNA sequence. The table records over 150,000 clones, roughly 83% of them present only once. Germline V lookup: CDR1 KGHSH, CDR2 LQKENI. The CDR3 is 12 amino acids. V was pared by 4 bases and J by 10 bases, with 13 bases between. Seattle researchers signed up patients amid active infection and tracked them longitudinally.

The origin of this receptor is a woman aged 60-70 years with COVID-19, enrolled during active disease. The chain links TRBV18 to TRBJ1-1, with unresolved D. The sequencing input was peripheral blood. The CDR3: CASSQGGRGAFF. DNA for the CDR3: TGTGCCAGCTCACAAGGCGGGCGCGGAGCTTTCTTT. Based on the CDR3 plus reference TRBV18 and TRBJ1-1, the full variable domain is NAGVMQNPRHLVRRRGQEARLRCSPMKGHSHVYWYRQLPEEGLKFMVYLQKENIIDESGMPKERFSAEFPKEGPSILRIQQVVRGDSAAYFCASSQGGRGAFFGQGTRLTVV.